Described below is a single T cell receptor beta chain sequence and its context. Data came from immunoSEQ multiplex PCR; TCRdb stores just in-frame clones and leaves some out. The sample holds around 250,000 clones, about 89% seen once. This entry is derived from a study of blood T cell repertoires in COVID-19. The CDR3 length is 15 residues. Germline assignment: CDR1 MDHEN and CDR2 SYDVKM. Trimming removed 6 bases from V and 3 bases from J, with 15 bases in between. Specimen: PBMCs or T cells enriched from blood (not recorded which). V and J are TRBV28 and TRBJ1-5; perhaps TRBD1 as D (6 bases). The TCR was taken from a young woman who had recovered from COVID-19. CDR3 amino acids: CASSRPGQLNQPQHF. The CDR3 nucleotides read TGTGCCAGCAGCCGACCAGGACAGCTCAATCAGCCCCAGCATTTT.